This T cell receptor (beta chain) comes out of a study of Ad26.COV2.S vaccination and SARS-CoV-2 variants. Background on the study: A COV1001 Ad26.COV2.S trial-arm participant provided the sample. The vaccine Ad26.COV2.S was put into the muscle once, or twice with 56 days between.

Germline-derived CDR1 and CDR2 are GTSNPN and SVGIG (reference sequence). The CDR3 is made up of 13 amino acids. V lost 1 base to trimming and J lost 3 bases; unmatched junction nucleotides: 1. Specified treatment: some 19 received Ad26.COV2.S at low or high dose, single or two shots; about 5 received placebo; per-sample allocation not given. Collection of samples fell on day 63 after the first vaccine or placebo injection. Of note for this clone: Its target is not known.

Using immunoSEQ multiplex PCR, the repertoire was profiled, and TCRdb retains in-frame clones only, with some absent. The sample yields 360,000 or so clones, about nine tenths seen once. Broader study findings: Considerable breadth of spike-specific CD8+ and CD4+ T cell responses has reportedly been documented following vaccination.

The clonotype originates from a person between 18 and 65 years old who received the Ad26.COV2.S COVID-19 vaccine or a placebo. Sequenced material: peripheral blood, taken in a trial of Ad26.COV2.S vaccine versus placebo. The genes are TRBV30 and TRBJ2-7, with TRBD1 matching over 9 bases. The CDR3 region is CAWSEGQGYEQYF. CDR3 sequence (DNA): TGTGCCTGGAGTGAGGGACAGGGCTACGAGCAGTACTTC.